One T cell receptor (beta chain) is described in this entry. This record belongs to a study of blood T cell repertoires in COVID-19. The overall study: The origin of the acute and convalescent COVID-19 samples was the United States, Italy and Spain.

Original handling: Reference gene primer amplification gave nucleated cell count estimates. Here immunoSEQ multiplex PCR was the method, and the copy in TCRdb shows in-frame clones only, minus some. That table is the source of V, J and clone size, and D and trimming were worked out from the DNA. This sample has under 150,000 clones, with roughly nine tenths found just once. This CDR3 has 17 residues. Germline values: CDR1 SGHTA, CDR2 FQGNSA. After removal of 1 base from V and 6 bases from J, the junction contained 12 bases not matched to a gene. V usage is TRBV7-2 and J usage is TRBJ2-3; 8 bases are a match to TRBD2. The source material was peripheral blood. This clonotype originated in a man in his 60s with COVID-19, enrolled during active disease. CDR3 sequence reads: CASSLGGLAGSGDTQYF. DNA of the CDR3: TGTGCCAGCAGCTTAGGGGGGTTAGCGGGGTCAGGGGATACGCAGTATTTT.